These T cell receptor beta chains were read from a single sample in a study of blood T cells in healthy people across ages. TCRdb independently ran MiXCR on the 5' RACE reads; one entry per CDR3 protein. The data show 550,000 to 650,000 distinct CDR3 sequences, about 30% seen once. Sequencing used blood. The receptor set was obtained from a woman older than 75 in good health. CDR3s include the opening cysteine and the closing phenylalanine or tryptophan. A D gene is named only where the DNA matches it firmly. Rows may omit the clone size; those that give it use once, few, many or a size class.

>TRBD2|TRBV20-1|TRBJ2-1|few
CSSGTRNEQFF
TGCAGTAGTGGGACTAGGAATGAGCAGTTCTTC
>-|TRBV30|TRBJ2-2|few
CAWSGGTSTGELFF
TGTGCCTGGAGTGGAGGGACCAGCACCGGGGAGCTGTTTTTT
>-|TRBV7-9|TRBJ2-7|-
CASSLPGLAYEQYF
TGTGCCAGCAGCTTACCGGGCCTAGCCTACGAGCAGTACTTC
>-|TRBV6-1|TRBJ2-4|once
CAIREALAKNIQYF
TGTGCCATCAGGGAGGCCTTAGCCAAAAACATTCAGTACTTC
>TRBD1|TRBV10-3|TRBJ2-3|-
CAISESWTGGTDTQYF
TGTGCCATCAGTGAGTCTTGGACAGGGGGGACAGATACGCAGTATTTT
>-|TRBV27|TRBJ1-2|many
CASSPRPPGESHGYTF
TGTGCCAGCAGTCCCCGACCGCCTGGGGAGTCTCATGGCTACACCTTC
>TRBD2|TRBV7-3|TRBJ2-1|-
CASSLLAGAGETQFF
TGTGCCAGCAGCTTACTAGCGGGGGCCGGGGAGACCCAGTTCTTC
>-|TRBV6-6|TRBJ1-1|many
CASSYSADGAFF
TGTGCCAGCAGTTACTCTGCGGACGGAGCTTTCTTT
>-|TRBV5-1|TRBJ2-7|many
CASSLAKGFGYEQYF
TGCGCCAGCAGCTTGGCCAAGGGGTTCGGTTACGAGCAGTACTTC
>TRBD1|TRBV6-1|TRBJ2-7|many
CASSVGQGTYEQYF
TGTGCCAGCAGTGTGGGACAGGGGACCTACGAGCAGTACTTC
>TRBD2|TRBV28|TRBJ2-3|many
CASSLPAGIDTQYF
TGTGCCAGCAGCCTACCAGCGGGGATAGATACGCAGTATTTT
>-|TRBV28|TRBJ2-1|once
CASSLRTTHNGQFF
TGTGCCAGCAGTTTACGGACTACCCACAATGGGCAGTTCTTC
>TRBD1|TRBV3-1|TRBJ1-5|many
CASSGTGGEPQHF
TGTGCCAGCTCTGGGACAGGGGGGGAACCCCAGCATTTT
>-|TRBV3-1|TRBJ2-5|-
CASSQGTSTSGETQYF
TGTGCCAGCAGCCAAGGCACTAGTACTTCTGGAGAGACCCAGTACTTC
>TRBD2|TRBV20-1|TRBJ2-3|few
CSATLAGDLTDTQYF
TGCAGTGCTACTCTAGCGGGGGACCTCACAGATACGCAGTATTTT
>TRBD1|TRBV6-1|TRBJ2-7|many
CASRSEKTGGLIYEQYF
TGTGCCAGCAGATCCGAAAAAACAGGGGGATTAATCTACGAGCAGTACTTC
>-|TRBV5-1|TRBJ2-7|-
CASSPYQVGEQYF
TGCGCCAGCAGCCCCTACCAGGTCGGCGAGCAGTACTTC
>-|TRBV25-1|TRBJ1-6|few
CASRKPSPGGSPLHF
TGTGCCAGCCGAAAACCCTCCCCTGGTGGTTCACCCCTCCACTTT
>-|TRBV2|TRBJ1-2|few
CARRAGALYGYTF
TGTGCCAGGAGGGCGGGGGCCCTTTACGGCTACACCTTC
>-|TRBV9|TRBJ2-1|-
CASRAEEPAANEQFF
TGTGCCAGCAGAGCAGAGGAGCCTGCGGCCAATGAGCAGTTCTTC
>-|TRBV2|TRBJ2-7|-
CASSDYDSGWVGEQYF
TGTGCCAGCAGTGATTATGACAGCGGGTGGGTGGGCGAGCAGTACTTC
>-|TRBV20-1|TRBJ2-1|-
CSAEPGTKTYNEQFF
TGCAGTGCTGAACCCGGGACGAAAACCTACAATGAGCAGTTCTTC
>-|TRBV6-6|TRBJ2-3|many
CASSYPRGASTDTQYF
TGTGCCAGCAGTTACCCACGGGGGGCCTCCACAGATACGCAGTATTTT
>TRBD1|TRBV7-8|TRBJ1-3|many
CASSPGQLSGNTIYF
TGTGCCAGCAGCCCGGGACAGCTTTCTGGAAACACCATATATTTT
>TRBD2|TRBV7-9|TRBJ2-7|-
CASSLAGGRIYEQYF
TGTGCCAGCAGCCTAGCGGGGGGGCGTATCTACGAGCAGTACTTC
>-|TRBV6-1|TRBJ2-7|-
CASRETHEQYF
TGTGCCAGCAGGGAAACCCACGAGCAGTACTTC
>-|TRBV10-3|TRBJ1-2|many
CAISVGTTGYTF
TGTGCCATCAGTGTTGGAACTACTGGCTACACCTTC
>-|TRBV12-3/TRBV12-4|TRBJ2-5|many
CASSSLETQYF
TGTGCCAGCAGTTCCTTAGAGACCCAGTACTTC
>-|TRBV7-6|TRBJ2-7|many
CASSRTDSTYEQYF
TGTGCCAGCAGCCGGACAGACAGCACCTACGAGCAGTACTTC